A selection of T cell receptor beta chains follows, all from one sample in a study of somatic mutations in cytotoxic T cells in rheumatoid arthritis. The method was immunoSEQ multiplex PCR; TCRdb's version includes in-frame clones alone and lacks a portion of them. The data contain more than 15,000 clones, around 80% of them seen just once; the ten biggest clones take up about 10%. The sample was CD8+ T cells sorted from blood. These receptors originate from an adult with rheumatoid arthritis. Each CDR3 is given with its conserved first and last residue. Fields, in order: D gene, clone size, V gene, J gene, CDR3 DNA, CDR3 protein. A D gene is named only where the DNA matches it firmly. For some rows the clone size is stated as once, few or many, or as a class when expanded; others skip it.

D: TRBD1
size: -
V: TRBV18
J: TRBJ2-7
DNA: TGTGCCAGCTCACCCGGGACAGGGTCAAGCTCCTACGAGCAGTACTTC
CDR3: CASSPGTGSSSYEQYF

D: -
size: -
V: TRBV4-1
J: TRBJ1-2
DNA: TGCGCCAGCAGCCAAGACAGGGCCAACTATGGCTACACCTTC
CDR3: CASSQDRANYGYTF

D: -
size: -
V: TRBV4-1
J: TRBJ2-7
DNA: TGCGCCAGCAGCCAAGGTCAGAGCTCCTACGAGCAGTACTTC
CDR3: CASSQGQSSYEQYF

D: TRBD1
size: -
V: TRBV23-1
J: TRBJ1-6
DNA: TGCGCCAGCAGAACGGGACAGCGACCCCTCCACTTT
CDR3: CASRTGQRPLHF

D: TRBD1
size: -
V: TRBV2
J: TRBJ1-5
DNA: TGTGCCAGCAGCCCCTGGGACAGGGGTAATCAGCCCCAGCATTTT
CDR3: CASSPWDRGNQPQHF

D: -
size: -
V: TRBV7-3
J: TRBJ1-1
DNA: TGTGCCAGCAGCTTGATCCCCGGGGGCGCTGAAGCTTTCTTT
CDR3: CASSLIPGGAEAFF

D: -
size: -
V: TRBV10-3
J: TRBJ1-2
DNA: TGTGCCATCGTAGAAGGTGGACGGATGGATGGCTACACCTTC
CDR3: CAIVEGGRMDGYTF

D: -
size: few
V: TRBV28
J: TRBJ1-2
DNA: TGTGCCAGCAGTCAAGACCGGGGCCCCTATGGCTACACCTTC
CDR3: CASSQDRGPYGYTF

D: TRBD1
size: -
V: TRBV28
J: TRBJ1-6
DNA: TGTGCCAGCAGCATAACGGACAGGAACCTCCGGGGGAATTCACCCCTCCACTTT
CDR3: CASSITDRNLRGNSPLHF

D: -
size: -
V: TRBV6-5
J: TRBJ1-3
DNA: TGTGCCAGCAGTTACTCCCCCGACAGCCCTGGAAACACCATATATTTT
CDR3: CASSYSPDSPGNTIYF

D: -
size: once
V: TRBV9
J: TRBJ1-2
DNA: TGTGCCAGCAGCACACGGACAGATGGCTACACCTTC
CDR3: CASSTRTDGYTF

D: TRBD1
size: -
V: TRBV7-6
J: TRBJ2-5
DNA: TGTGCCAGCAGCTCAACCAGGGGGCGCATCTGGGAGACCCAGTACTTC
CDR3: CASSSTRGRIWETQYF

D: -
size: -
V: TRBV28
J: TRBJ2-1
DNA: TGTGCCAGCAGTTTTCTCCGGGGGGCATCGGACAATGAGCAGTTCTTC
CDR3: CASSFLRGASDNEQFF

D: -
size: -
V: TRBV7-6
J: TRBJ2-2
DNA: TGTGCCAGCAGCTTAGGTCTAGCGAGCACCGGGGAGCTGTTTTTT
CDR3: CASSLGLASTGELFF

D: -
size: -
V: TRBV9
J: TRBJ1-2
DNA: TGTGCCAGCAGCCTCCGCGGGGTAAGAGGCTACACCTTC
CDR3: CASSLRGVRGYTF

D: -
size: -
V: TRBV5-1
J: TRBJ1-3
DNA: TGCGCCAGCAAGACGGACAGCACTGGAAACACCATATATTTT
CDR3: CASKTDSTGNTIYF

D: -
size: -
V: TRBV5-1
J: TRBJ2-5
DNA: TGCGCCAGCAGCTCGAAGGTCGGGAGCCAAGAGACCCAGTACTTC
CDR3: CASSSKVGSQETQYF

D: -
size: -
V: TRBV4-1
J: TRBJ1-4
DNA: TGCGCCAGCAGCCAAGAGCAGGGCCTTAATGAAAAACTGTTTTTT
CDR3: CASSQEQGLNEKLFF

D: -
size: -
V: TRBV7-8
J: TRBJ2-2
DNA: TGTGCCAGCACCCCCGACACCGGGGAGCTGTTTTTT
CDR3: CASTPDTGELFF

D: -
size: -
V: TRBV7-3
J: TRBJ2-5
DNA: TGTGCCAGCAGCCCAACTGGGGGGTATCGGGAGACCCAGTACTTC
CDR3: CASSPTGGYRETQYF

D: -
size: -
V: TRBV19
J: TRBJ1-1
DNA: TGTGCCAGTAGTACCTCAGACTTGACAGCGCCGAACACTGAAGCTTTCTTT
CDR3: CASSTSDLTAPNTEAFF

D: TRBD2
size: -
V: TRBV7-7
J: TRBJ2-7
DNA: TGTGCCAGCGCCCAGGAGGGTGGGGGGGCCTACGAGCAGTACTTC
CDR3: CASAQEGGGAYEQYF

D: -
size: -
V: TRBV7-9
J: TRBJ1-3
DNA: TGTGCCAGCAGCTTAGATCCCAGAGCCTCTGGAAACACCATATATTTT
CDR3: CASSLDPRASGNTIYF

D: TRBD1
size: -
V: TRBV5-1
J: TRBJ1-3
DNA: TGCGCCAGCAGCTCAGGACAGGGGGCTGTGGGCGGAAACACCATATATTTT
CDR3: CASSSGQGAVGGNTIYF

D: TRBD1
size: -
V: TRBV5-1
J: TRBJ1-1
DNA: TGCGCCAGCACACCGACAGGGATGAACACTGAAGCTTTCTTT
CDR3: CASTPTGMNTEAFF

D: -
size: -
V: TRBV4-1
J: TRBJ1-5
DNA: TGCGCCAGCAGCCAAGATGAGGGAAGGGTGAGCAATCAGCCCCAGCATTTT
CDR3: CASSQDEGRVSNQPQHF

D: -
size: -
V: TRBV7-3
J: TRBJ2-3
DNA: TGTGCCAGCAGCTTAACCCAGACCCACACAGATACGCAGTATTTT
CDR3: CASSLTQTHTDTQYF

D: -
size: -
V: TRBV10-2
J: TRBJ1-5
DNA: TGCGCCAGCAGTGAAGGGAGCAATCAGCCCCAGCATTTT
CDR3: CASSEGSNQPQHF

D: -
size: -
V: TRBV6-5
J: TRBJ2-3
DNA: TGTGCCAGCAGTTACGGCGACTCCCCCGGCACAGATACGCAGTATTTT
CDR3: CASSYGDSPGTDTQYF

D: -
size: -
V: TRBV5-6
J: TRBJ2-6
DNA: TGTGCCAGCAGCTTGGGCTCAGCGACGATCTCTGGGGCCAACGTCCTGACTTTC
CDR3: CASSLGSATISGANVLTF

D: -
size: -
V: TRBV2
J: TRBJ1-3
DNA: TGTGCCAGCGTGGTAGGAAACACCATATATTTT
CDR3: CASVVGNTIYF

D: -
size: -
V: TRBV7-2
J: TRBJ1-5
DNA: TGTGCCAGCAGCATTGGACAGAATCAGCCCCAGCATTTT
CDR3: CASSIGQNQPQHF

D: -
size: -
V: TRBV5-6
J: TRBJ2-7
DNA: TGTGCCAGCAGACCGTCTTCCAGCTCCTACGAGCAGTACTTC
CDR3: CASRPSSSSYEQYF

D: -
size: medium-sized
V: TRBV7-9
J: TRBJ1-1
DNA: TGTGCCAGCAGCCCCGTGGCCTCGGGCACTGAAGCTTTCTTT
CDR3: CASSPVASGTEAFF

D: TRBD2
size: -
V: TRBV7-2
J: TRBJ2-7
DNA: TGTGCCAGCAGCTTAGGAGCGGGGGCCTCCTACGAGCAGTACTTC
CDR3: CASSLGAGASYEQYF

D: TRBD2
size: -
V: TRBV7-3
J: TRBJ2-5
DNA: TGTGCCAGCAGCCGAACGACTAGCGGGGGCCAAGAGACCCAGTACTTC
CDR3: CASSRTTSGGQETQYF

D: -
size: -
V: TRBV9
J: TRBJ1-3
DNA: TGTGCCAGCAGCGCGGCGGGAACCTCTGGAAACACCATATATTTT
CDR3: CASSAAGTSGNTIYF

D: -
size: -
V: TRBV5-5
J: TRBJ1-5
DNA: TGTGCCAGCAGCTTGGCGTGGTCGAATCAGCCCCAGCATTTT
CDR3: CASSLAWSNQPQHF

D: TRBD2
size: -
V: TRBV11-2
J: TRBJ2-4
DNA: TGTGCCAGCAGCTTATCGGGGGGGGAAAACATTCAGTACTTC
CDR3: CASSLSGGENIQYF

D: -
size: -
V: TRBV19
J: TRBJ1-4
DNA: TGTGCCAGTAGTATCCCGGGGAGGGCCCTAGAAAAACTGTTTTTT
CDR3: CASSIPGRALEKLFF

D: -
size: -
V: TRBV19
J: TRBJ1-2
DNA: TGTGCCAGTGAAACTGGGGGGACTATGGATGGCTACACCTTC
CDR3: CASETGGTMDGYTF

D: -
size: -
V: TRBV29-1
J: TRBJ2-7
DNA: TGCAGCGTTGAGCGGGATACCCCCAACGAGCAGTACTTC
CDR3: CSVERDTPNEQYF

D: -
size: once
V: TRBV27
J: TRBJ1-4
DNA: TGTGCCAGCGGACTTCAGACAGCAGCAGAAAAACTGTTTTTT
CDR3: CASGLQTAAEKLFF

D: -
size: -
V: TRBV15
J: TRBJ1-1
DNA: TGTGCCACCAGCGCAGAGATGGGGTCAATTTATCGGATCACTGAAGCTTTCTTT
CDR3: CATSAEMGSIYRITEAFF

D: -
size: -
V: TRBV7-6
J: TRBJ2-5
DNA: TGTGCCAGCAGCCCCCGGATGTACCAAGAGACCCAGTACTTC
CDR3: CASSPRMYQETQYF

D: -
size: -
V: TRBV7-6
J: TRBJ2-3
DNA: TGTGCCAGCAGCTTAGAGGCCGGATTCACAGATACGCAGTATTTT
CDR3: CASSLEAGFTDTQYF